Listed here are 7 T cell receptor beta chains from one sample, sequenced in a study of Tregs in tolerant kidney transplant recipients. Sequenced by immunoSEQ multiplex PCR; TCRdb stores in-frame clones only, minus some. The data contain about 88,000 clones, around 94% of them singletons. Material for sequencing was CD8+ T cells from blood. All receptors come from a human donor in good health.

The gene calls are TRBV4-1 and TRBJ2-1; no reliable D call. Trimming took off 0 bases at V and 4 bases at J, with 13 bases between the two ends. Germline values: CDR1 MGHRA, CDR2 YSYEKL. The CDR3 extends over 16 amino acids. The CDR3 here is CASSQDSRAVYNEQFF. The CDR3 bases are TGCGCCAGCAGCCAAGATAGTAGGGCCGTATACAATGAGCAGTTCTTC.

The J gene is TRBJ2-7, the V gene TRBV5-6; 8 nucleotides match TRBD1. The CDR3 contains 13 residues. Germline CDR1 reads SGHDT; CDR2 reads YYEEEE. V lost 5 bases, J lost 7 bases, and 8 bases stayed unmatched. CDR3 region: CASSFGQGKEQYF. The CDR3 nucleotides read TGTGCCAGCAGTTTTGGACAGGGTAAGGAGCAGTACTTC.

The gene calls are TRBV5-1 and TRBJ1-2, with 11 positions matching TRBD1. Unmatched junction bases numbered 1, after V lost 0 bases and J lost 3 bases. Germline V gene lookup returns CDR1 SGHRS and CDR2 YFSETQ. This CDR3 is built from 15 residues. CDR3 nucleotide sequence: TGCGCCAGCAGCTTGGCGGGACAGGGGGACTATGGCTACACCTTC. It codes for CASSLAGQGDYGYTF.

The CDR3 DNA reads as TGTGCCTCGCGGACAGGGGGTGAAAAACTGTTTTTT. This sequence encodes CASRTGGEKLFF. V and J are TRBV21-1 and TRBJ1-4; whether TRBD1, the table's D call, matches the DNA was not checked. TRBV21-1 is designated a pseudogene. This CDR3 spans 12 amino acids.

V is TRBV29-1 and J is TRBJ2-7, with D tentatively TRBD2 (7 bases). The CDR3 is made up of 13 amino acids. CDR1 and CDR2 from the germline V gene are SQVTM and ANQGSEA. The ends were cut back, 4 bases at V and 3 bases at J, with 13 bases in the middle. The CDR3 is CSVGEGVGYEQYF. The DNA of the CDR3 is TGCAGCGTTGGGGAGGGGGTAGGCTACGAGCAGTACTTC.

This clone showed up just a few times. The chain uses TRBV15 and TRBJ2-5; 10 nucleotides match TRBD2. After removal of 0 bases from V and 5 bases from J, the junction contained 9 bases not matched to a gene. Germline V gene lookup returns CDR1 LNHNV and CDR2 YYDKDF (reference sequence). The CDR3 totals 17 residues. The CDR3 bases are TGTGCCACCAGCAGAGAAGGGGCTAGCGGGGGATATGAGACCCAGTACTTC. Its protein product is CATSREGASGGYETQYF. The variable domain in full, completed from reference TRBV15 and TRBJ2-5, reads DAMVIQNPRYQVTQFGKPVTLSCSQTLNHNVMYWYQQKSSQAPKLLFHYYDKDFNNEADTPDNFQSRRPNTSFCFLDIRSPGLGDTAMYLCATSREGASGGYETQYFGPGTRLLVL.

The chain joins TRBV5-4 to TRBJ2-4; possible D gene TRBD2, 6 bases. This CDR3 contains 15 residues. Trimming took 2 bases from V and 1 from J, leaving 10 bases between them. Germline lookup yields CDR1 SGHNT and CDR2 YYREEE (reference sequence). For the CDR3, the DNA is TGTGCCAGCAGCTTCCAGGGACTGGCCAAAAACATTCAGTACTTC. As protein: CASSFQGLAKNIQYF.